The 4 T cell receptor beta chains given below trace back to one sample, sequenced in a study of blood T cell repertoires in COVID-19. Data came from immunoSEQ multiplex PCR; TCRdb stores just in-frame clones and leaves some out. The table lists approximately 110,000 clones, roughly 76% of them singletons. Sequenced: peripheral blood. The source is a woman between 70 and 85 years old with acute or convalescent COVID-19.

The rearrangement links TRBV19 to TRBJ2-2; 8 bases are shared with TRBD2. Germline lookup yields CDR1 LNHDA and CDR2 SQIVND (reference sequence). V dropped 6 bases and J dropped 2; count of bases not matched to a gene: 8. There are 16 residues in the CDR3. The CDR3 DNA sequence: TGTGCCAGTAGCCACTCCGGGACTAGAAACACCGGGGAGCTGTTTTTT. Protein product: CASSHSGTRNTGELFF.

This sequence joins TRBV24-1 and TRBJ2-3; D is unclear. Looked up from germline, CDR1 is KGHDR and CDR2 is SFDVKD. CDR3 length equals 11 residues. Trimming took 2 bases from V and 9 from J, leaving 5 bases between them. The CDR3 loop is CATSDSPTQYF. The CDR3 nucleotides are TGTGCCACCAGTGATTCCCCGACGCAGTATTTT.

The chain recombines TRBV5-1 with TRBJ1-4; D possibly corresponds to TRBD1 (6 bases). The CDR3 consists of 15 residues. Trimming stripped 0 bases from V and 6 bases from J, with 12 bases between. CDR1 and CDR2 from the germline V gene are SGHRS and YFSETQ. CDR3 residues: CASSLGTGRYEKLFF. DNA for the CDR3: TGCGCCAGCAGCTTGGGAACAGGGCGGTATGAAAAACTGTTTTTT.

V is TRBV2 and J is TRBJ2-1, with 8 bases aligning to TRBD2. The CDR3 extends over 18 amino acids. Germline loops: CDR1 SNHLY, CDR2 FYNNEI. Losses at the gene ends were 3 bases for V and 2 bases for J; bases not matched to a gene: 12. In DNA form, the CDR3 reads TGTGCCAGCAGTGAGGTCTTTTTGCGGGGGGACGCCTACAATGAGCAGTTCTTC. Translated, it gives CASSEVFLRGDAYNEQFF.